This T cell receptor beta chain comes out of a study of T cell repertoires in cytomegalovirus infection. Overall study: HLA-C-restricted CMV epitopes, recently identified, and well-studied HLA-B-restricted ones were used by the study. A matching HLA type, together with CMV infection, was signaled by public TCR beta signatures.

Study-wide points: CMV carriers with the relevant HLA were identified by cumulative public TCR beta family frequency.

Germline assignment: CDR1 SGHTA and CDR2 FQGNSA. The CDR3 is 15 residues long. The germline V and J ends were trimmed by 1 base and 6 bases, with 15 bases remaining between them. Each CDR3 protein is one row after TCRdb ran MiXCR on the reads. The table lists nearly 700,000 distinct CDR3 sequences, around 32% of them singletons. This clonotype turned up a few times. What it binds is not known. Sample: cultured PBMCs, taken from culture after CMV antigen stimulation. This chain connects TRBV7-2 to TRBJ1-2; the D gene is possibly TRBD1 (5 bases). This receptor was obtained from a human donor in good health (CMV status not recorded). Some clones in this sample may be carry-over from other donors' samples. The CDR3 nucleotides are TGTGCCAGCAGCTTAGGAGTCCGGGGGGGGGATGGCTACACCTTC. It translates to CASSLGVRGGDGYTF.